Below are 32 T cell receptor beta chains sequenced from a single sample in a study of T cells in Graves' hyperthyroidism and ophthalmopathy. Authors of the study amplified TCR beta CDR3 regions from RNA transcripts. HTBI primers drove first-round RT-PCR of the TCR CDR3. TCRdb reanalysed the multiplex PCR reads using MiXCR and keeps one entry per CDR3 protein. The data hold more than 300,000 distinct CDR3 sequences, with 18% observed a single time. The sample consisted of blood. These receptor sequences come from a man aged 18 to 35 with Graves' ophthalmopathy.

The chain couples TRBV12-5 to TRBJ2-1; D unresolved. The V end lost 6 bases, the J end lost 7 bases, and 13 bases lay between the germline ends. Germline V gives CDR1 LGHNT, CDR2 FRNRAP. This CDR3 region has 13 residues. The CDR3 here is CASGPPLGNEQFF. For the CDR3, the DNA is TGTGCTAGTGGCCCCCCTCTGGGAAATGAGCAGTTCTTC.

This clonotype was detected a few times. The chain combines TRBV27 with TRBJ1-2, with D unresolved. Trimming stripped 6 bases from V and 2 bases from J, with 10 bases between. The CDR3 length is 13 residues. Germline lookup yields CDR1 MNHEY and CDR2 SMNVEV (reference sequence). CDR3 sequence: CASSSDINYGYTF. The CDR3 DNA sequence: TGTGCCAGCAGCTCCGACATCAACTATGGCTACACCTTC.

This clonotype was detected a few times. The gene calls are TRBV5-4 and TRBJ2-3; 9 bases map to TRBD2. The V gene end was trimmed by 5 bases and the J gene end by 1 base; junction bases not matched to a gene: 8. Per germline, CDR1 SGHNT and CDR2 YYREEE (reference sequence). This CDR3 is 16 amino acids long. The chain's CDR3 is CASRPAVAGGTDTQYF. CDR3 coding DNA: TGTGCCAGCAGACCTGCTGTAGCGGGGGGCACAGATACGCAGTATTTT.

This clonotype was detected only a few times. The chain uses TRBV19 and TRBJ1-4, with D perhaps matching TRBD1 (6 bases). The CDR3 covers 15 residues. Germline CDR1 and CDR2: LNHDA and SQIVND (reference sequence). Trimming took 0 bases from V and 5 from J, leaving 10 bases between them. The CDR3 here is CASSIDRTVNEKLFF. Written as DNA, the CDR3 is TGTGCCAGTAGTATAGACCGGACAGTGAATGAAAAACTGTTTTTT. The full variable domain, with the rest looked up from reference TRBV19 and TRBJ1-4, is DGGITQSPKYLFRKEGQNVTLSCEQNLNHDAMYWYRQDPGQGLRLIYYSQIVNDFQKGDIAEGYSVSREKKESFPLTVTSAQKNPTAFYLCASSIDRTVNEKLFFGSGTQLSVL.

This clonotype was detected many times. V gene TRBV6-5 combines with J gene TRBJ1-1; D is uncertain. Deletions cut 2 bases from V and 4 bases from J, with 8 bases between. Per germline, CDR1 MNHEY and CDR2 SVGAGI. CDR3 length equals 13 residues. For the CDR3, the DNA is TGTGCCAGCAGTTACGCGGGGTTCACTGAAGCTTTCTTT. This translates into CASSYAGFTEAFF.

This clonotype was observed once. The V call is TRBV13, the J call TRBJ2-7, with TRBD2 matching 10 bases. The CDR3 has 15 residues. Germline CDR1 reads PRHDT; CDR2 reads FYEKMQ (reference sequence). With 4 bases clipped from V and 4 bases from J, the junction kept 7 bases outside the gene matches. Written as DNA, the CDR3 is TGTGCCAGCAGCTCAGGGACTAGCGTTCGATACGAGCAGTACTTC. Residues: CASSSGTSVRYEQYF.

This clonotype was found a few times. V and J are TRBV9 and TRBJ2-5, with TRBD1 as a possible D gene (6 bases). Germline values: CDR1 SGDLS, CDR2 YYNGEE. The CDR3 has 17 residues. The germline V and J ends were trimmed by 4 bases and 4 bases, with 23 bases remaining between them. The CDR3: CASSPHSTGLSRETQYF. For the CDR3, the DNA is TGTGCCAGCAGCCCTCACTCGACAGGATTATCCCGAGAGACCCAGTACTTC.

The sample holds one count of this clonotype. The chain recombines TRBV18 with TRBJ1-2; D is unclear. Trimming shortened V by 6 bases and J by 4 bases, and 12 bases separated the two germline ends. Germline-derived CDR1 and CDR2 are KGHSH and LQKENI. This CDR3 is built from 13 residues. The CDR3 coding sequence is TGTGCCAGCTCGGATGACATGGTCTATGGCTACACCTTC. Protein product: CASSDDMVYGYTF.

This clonotype was counted between two and nine times. The chain has TRBV6-1 and TRBJ2-3; TRBD2 aligns across 10 bases. Germline lookup yields CDR1 MNHNS and CDR2 SASEGT. The length of the CDR3 is 17 residues. With V trimmed by 6 bases and J by 3 bases, 12 bases remained unmatched. The CDR3 reads CASSPGERGGRTDTQYF. The CDR3, as DNA: TGTGCCAGCAGCCCCGGGGAGCGGGGGGGCAGAACAGATACGCAGTATTTT.

V gene TRBV19 combines with J gene TRBJ1-6, with D possibly TRBD1 on 5 matching bases. Trimming pared 1 base from V and 9 bases from J, leaving 16 bases between. There are 16 residues in the CDR3. Germline CDR1 is LNHDA and CDR2 is SQIVND (reference sequence). For the CDR3, the DNA is TGTGCCAGTAGTATAGGGAGGGGTAAGGAACTTTCACCCCTCCACTTT. Translating it yields CASSIGRGKELSPLHF.

This clonotype was observed at least ten times. V gene TRBV7-2 combines with J gene TRBJ2-2; 7 positions match TRBD2. J gave up 5 bases and V 5 bases, and 8 bases lay outside the gene matches. The CDR3 totals 15 residues. Germline values: CDR1 SGHTA, CDR2 FQGNSA. In DNA form, the CDR3 reads TGTGCCAGCAGCCCGCGGGGGAGCGGTACCGGGGAGCTGTTTTTT. This gives the protein CASSPRGSGTGELFF.

This chain connects TRBV24-1 to TRBJ1-6; D uncertain. Trimming left V 4 bases short and J 10 bases short, with 7 bases between. The CDR3 is 12 amino acids. The germline CDR1 and CDR2 sequences are KGHDR and SFDVKD. The CDR3 region has the DNA TGTGCCACCAGTGACCCGGGGTCACCCCTCCACTTT. Protein sequence: CATSDPGSPLHF.

Many counts were recorded for this clonotype. The chain employs TRBV12-5 and TRBJ2-1; 9 positions agree with TRBD1. The germline CDR1 and CDR2 sequences are LGHNT and FRNRAP. The CDR3 is 16 residues long. V shed 0 bases and J 3 bases; nucleotides not matched to a gene: 3. The CDR3 loop reads CASGLVPGQGYNEQFF. The CDR3 coding sequence is TGTGCTAGTGGTTTGGTACCGGGACAGGGCTACAATGAGCAGTTCTTC. Supplemented by reference TRBV12-5 and TRBJ2-1, the full variable domain reads DARVTQTPRHKVTEMGQEVTMRCQPILGHNTVFWYRQTMMQGLELLAYFRNRAPLDDSGMPKDRFSAEMPDATLATLKIQPSEPRDSAVYFCASGLVPGQGYNEQFFGPGTRLTVL.

This clonotype showed up many times. V gene TRBV20-1 combines with J gene TRBJ1-5; D remains unclear. The CDR3 totals 15 residues. The ends were cut back, 5 bases at V and 1 base at J, with 15 bases in the middle. Germline CDR1 and CDR2: DFQATT and SNEGSKA (reference sequence). CDR3 region: CSASKFGESNQPQHF. CDR3 coding DNA: TGCAGTGCTTCTAAATTCGGTGAAAGCAATCAGCCCCAGCATTTT.

A few counts support this clonotype. V is TRBV7-9 and J is TRBJ1-3, with a tentative D call TRBD1 (5 bases). The CDR3 is 15 residues long. Trimming pared 5 bases from V and 4 bases from J, leaving 15 bases between. Germline V CDR1 and CDR2: SEHNR, FQNEAQ (reference sequence). CDR3 nucleotide sequence: TGTGCCAGCAGCCCCTTCGGCGGGGGAGGAAACACCATATATTTT. The encoded protein is CASSPFGGGGNTIYF. Full variable domain (outside the CDR3, taken from reference TRBV7-9 and TRBJ1-3): DTGVSQNPRHKITKRGQNVTFRCDPISEHNRLYWYRQTLGQGPEFLTYFQNEAQLEKSRLLSDRFSAERPKGSFSTLEIQRTEQGDSAMYLCASSPFGGGGNTIYFGEGSWLTVV.

This clonotype was detected a few times. The chain employs TRBV19 and TRBJ2-5; TRBD1 might be the D (6 bases). The ends were cut back, 2 bases at V and 6 bases at J, with 13 bases in the middle. Germline values: CDR1 LNHDA, CDR2 SQIVND (reference sequence). CDR3 size: 14 residues. The DNA of the CDR3 is TGTGCCAGTAGTATATCTGGGGGCGAGAAGACCCAGTACTTC. Its translation: CASSISGGEKTQYF.

This chain links TRBV19 with TRBJ1-1; the D gene is possibly TRBD1 (5 bases). The CDR3 covers 14 residues. In germline, CDR1 is LNHDA, CDR2 SQIVND (reference sequence). V shed 7 bases and J shed 7 bases, with 19 bases lying between them. This CDR3 reads CASTLAGGIGEAFF. CDR3 coding DNA: TGTGCCAGTACCTTGGCTGGGGGAATAGGTGAAGCTTTCTTT.

A few counts support this clonotype. This chain uses TRBV9 with TRBJ1-1, with D perhaps TRBD1 (5 bases). The CDR3 has 14 amino acids. V gave up 0 bases and J gave up 4 bases, with 10 bases separating them. Germline CDR1 and CDR2: SGDLS and YYNGEE. The CDR3 bases are TGTGCCAGCAGCGTAGAGGGGTTTGGCACTGAAGCTTTCTTT. It codes for CASSVEGFGTEAFF.

V gene TRBV5-1 combines with J gene TRBJ1-6; weak D call: TRBD1 (5 bases). The CDR3 consists of 15 residues. Trimming removed 0 bases from V and 9 bases from J, with 13 bases in between. Per the germline V gene, CDR1 is SGHRS and CDR2 is YFSETQ. In nucleotides, the CDR3 is TGCGCCAGCAGCTTGGTCCAGGGTTCAAGTTCACCCCTCCACTTT. Protein: CASSLVQGSSSPLHF.

The sample holds many counts of this clonotype. The rearrangement links TRBV7-9 to TRBJ2-3, with D perhaps assigned TRBD1 or TRBD2 (6 bases each). CDR1 is SEHNR, CDR2 FQNEAQ, per germline (reference sequence). Trimming took off 5 bases at V and 0 bases at J, with 15 bases between the two ends. The CDR3 is made up of 16 amino acids. CDR3 nucleotide sequence: TGTGCCAGCAGCCCGGAAGGGGGGCCCAGCACAGATACGCAGTATTTT. This encodes CASSPEGGPSTDTQYF. Based on the CDR3 plus reference TRBV7-9 and TRBJ2-3, the full variable domain is DTGVSQNPRHKITKRGQNVTFRCDPISEHNRLYWYRQTLGQGPEFLTYFQNEAQLEKSRLLSDRFSAERPKGSFSTLEIQRTEQGDSAMYLCASSPEGGPSTDTQYFGPGTRLTVL.

This clonotype was found many times. The chain couples TRBV5-6 to TRBJ1-1; no clear D. This CDR3 spans 15 amino acids. Germline-derived CDR1 and CDR2 are SGHDT and YYEEEE. V lost 4 bases and J 1 base, leaving 14 bases between the germline ends. CDR3 sequence: CASSQAGSKNTEAFF. The DNA of the CDR3 is TGTGCCAGCAGCCAGGCGGGGTCAAAGAACACTGAAGCTTTCTTT. Drawing the rest from reference TRBV5-6 and TRBJ1-1, the complete variable domain is DAGVTQSPTHLIKTRGQQVTLRCSPKSGHDTVSWYQQALGQGPQFIFQYYEEEERQRGNFPDRFSGHQFPNYSSELNVNALLLGDSALYLCASSQAGSKNTEAFFGQGTRLTVV.

This clonotype was picked up a small number of times. The rearrangement links TRBV7-9 to TRBJ1-6; no clear D gene. The V end lost 1 base, the J end lost 1 base, and 8 bases lay between the germline ends. Per germline, CDR1 SEHNR and CDR2 FQNEAQ (reference sequence). The CDR3 spans 16 residues. CDR3 nucleotides: TGTGCCAGCAGCTTAGAGTATGGGTCCTATAATTCACCCCTCCACTTT. Encoded protein: CASSLEYGSYNSPLHF.

V usage is TRBV3-1 and J usage is TRBJ2-7; no clear D. The CDR3 is made up of 13 amino acids. CDR1 is LGHDT, CDR2 YNNKEL, per germline (reference sequence). The V gene lost 4 bases and the J gene lost 1 base, with 8 bases spanning the gap. The CDR3 sequence is CASSRKGSYEQYF. CDR3 in DNA: TGTGCCAGCAGCCGAAAAGGATCCTACGAGCAGTACTTC.

This clonotype occurred a few times. The chain joins TRBV15 to TRBJ2-3; possible D gene TRBD2, 5 bases. This CDR3 spans 18 amino acids. V was shortened by 1 base and J by 0 bases, with 17 bases between the two germline ends. Germline CDR1 reads LNHNV; CDR2 reads YYDKDF (reference sequence). CDR3 nucleotide sequence: TGTGCCACCAGCAGAGGAACCCCTAGCCCGATTAGCACAGATACGCAGTATTTT. Its translation: CATSRGTPSPISTDTQYF.

This clonotype was found a few times. The chain is built from TRBV6-2 or TRBV6-3 and TRBJ2-1; TRBD2 agrees at 10 bases. The length of the CDR3 is 15 residues. The V gene end was trimmed by 6 bases and the J gene end by 4 bases; junction bases not matched to a gene: 6. Germline CDR1 reads MNHEY; CDR2 reads SVGEGT. The CDR3 bases are TGTGCCAGCAGGCATAGCGGGGGGCTTTACAATGAGCAGTTCTTC. Its translation: CASRHSGGLYNEQFF.

The sample holds many counts of this clonotype. The chain links TRBV6-1 to TRBJ2-5; D is ambiguous. Trimming removed 1 base from V and 1 base from J, with 7 bases in between. This CDR3 contains 14 residues. Germline V CDR1 and CDR2: MNHNS, SASEGT. For the CDR3, the DNA is TGTGCCAGCAGTGAAGATGGGCCCCAAGAGACCCAGTACTTC. Translation gives CASSEDGPQETQYF.

This clonotype was picked up many times. CDR3 sequence: CASSGGGRETQYF. In nucleotides, the CDR3 is TGTGCCAGCAGTGGCGGAGGCCGGGAGACCCAGTACTTC. V gene TRBV2 combines with J gene TRBJ2-5, with a possible D match to TRBD2 (5 bases). Per germline, CDR1 SNHLY and CDR2 FYNNEI. Trimming pared 4 bases from V and 5 bases from J, leaving 11 bases between. The CDR3 covers 13 residues.

Only a few counts were recorded for this clonotype. V and J are TRBV9 and TRBJ1-1, with D possibly TRBD1 on 5 matching bases. CDR1 SGDLS and CDR2 YYNGEE come from the germline V gene. CDR3 length equals 13 residues. Deletions cut 3 bases from V and 5 bases from J, with 11 bases between. The CDR3 coding sequence is TGTGCCAGCAGCGGAATAGGGGAAACTGAAGCTTTCTTT. Amino acids: CASSGIGETEAFF.

This chain's CDR3 is CASSFLVSSYNSPLHF. In nucleotides, the CDR3 is TGTGCCAGCAGCTTTCTCGTGAGCTCCTATAATTCACCCCTCCACTTT. V is TRBV7-9 and J is TRBJ1-6; D is undetermined. The CDR3 covers 16 residues. V lost 3 bases and J 0 bases, leaving 9 bases between the germline ends. Germline V gene data show CDR1 as SEHNR and CDR2 as FQNEAQ (reference sequence).

This clonotype turned up a few times. This sequence joins TRBV15 and TRBJ2-7, with 7 bases fitting TRBD2. The J segment lost 4 bases and the V segment lost 8 bases, leaving 8 bases of the junction unmatched. The CDR3 totals 13 residues. Per germline, CDR1 LNHNV and CDR2 YYDKDF (reference sequence). The CDR3 DNA follows: TGTGCCACCGAGGTGGGGGGGACTTACGAGCAGTACTTC. Protein sequence: CATEVGGTYEQYF.

As DNA, the CDR3 is TGTGCCATCAGTGAGCCGGGACAGGGGGGTAGATATGGCTACACCTTC. The encoded protein is CAISEPGQGGRYGYTF. V usage is TRBV10-3 and J usage is TRBJ1-2; 11 bases match TRBD1. The V segment lost 2 bases and the J segment 5 bases; nucleotides outside the gene matches: 7. CDR3 length: 16 residues. The germline CDR1 and CDR2 sequences are ENHRY and SYGVKD.

The gene calls are TRBV6-1 and TRBJ2-2, with 9 bases fitting TRBD1. Germline V CDR1 and CDR2: MNHNS, SASEGT. This CDR3 is built from 15 residues. Unmatched junction bases numbered 5, after V lost 5 bases and J lost 4 bases. The CDR3 region is CASSQGQGLTGELFF. CDR3 in DNA: TGTGCCAGCAGTCAGGGACAGGGTCTCACCGGGGAGCTGTTTTTT.